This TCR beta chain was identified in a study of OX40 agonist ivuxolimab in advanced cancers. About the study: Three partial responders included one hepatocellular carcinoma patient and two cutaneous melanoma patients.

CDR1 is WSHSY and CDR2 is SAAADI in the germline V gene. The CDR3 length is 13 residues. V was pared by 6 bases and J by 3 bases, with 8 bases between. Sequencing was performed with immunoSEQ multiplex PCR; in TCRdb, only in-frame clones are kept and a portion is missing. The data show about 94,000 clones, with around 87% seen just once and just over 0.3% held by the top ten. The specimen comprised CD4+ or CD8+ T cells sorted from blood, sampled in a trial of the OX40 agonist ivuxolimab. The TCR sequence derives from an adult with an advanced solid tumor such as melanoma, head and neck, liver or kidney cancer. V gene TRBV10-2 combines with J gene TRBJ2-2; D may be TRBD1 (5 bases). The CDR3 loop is CASRDTYTGELFF. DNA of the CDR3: TGCGCCAGCAGGGACACCTACACCGGGGAGCTGTTTTTT.